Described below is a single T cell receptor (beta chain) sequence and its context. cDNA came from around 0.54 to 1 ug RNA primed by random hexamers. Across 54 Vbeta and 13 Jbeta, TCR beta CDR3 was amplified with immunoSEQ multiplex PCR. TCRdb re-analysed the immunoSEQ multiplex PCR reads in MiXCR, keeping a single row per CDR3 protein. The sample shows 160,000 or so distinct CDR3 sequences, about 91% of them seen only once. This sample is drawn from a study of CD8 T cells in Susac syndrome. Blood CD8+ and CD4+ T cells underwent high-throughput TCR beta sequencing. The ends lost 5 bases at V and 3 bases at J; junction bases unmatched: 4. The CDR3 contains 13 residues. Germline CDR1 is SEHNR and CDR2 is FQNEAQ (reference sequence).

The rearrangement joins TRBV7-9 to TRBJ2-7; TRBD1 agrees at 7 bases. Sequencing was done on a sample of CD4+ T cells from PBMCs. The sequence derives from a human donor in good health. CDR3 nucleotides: TGTGCCAGCAGCCGGGACAGCCGCTACGAGCAGTACTTC. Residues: CASSRDSRYEQYF.